One and the same sample provided the 26 T cell receptor beta chains below, sequenced in a study of T cell repertoires in ileal Crohn's disease. The time point: neoterminal ileum biopsy at postoperative endoscopy, about 6 months after surgery. TCRdb's copy holds only in-frame clones and misses some; the assay was immunoSEQ multiplex PCR. In the table there are 7,400 or so clones, roughly four fifths of which are singletons. Sequencing used ileal tissue. The receptors were sampled from an adult with Crohn's disease.

This sequence joins TRBV19 and TRBJ2-5, with D possibly being TRBD2 (5 bases). Between the trimmed V and J ends, which lost 3 bases and 1 base, there was a span of 12 bases. Germline V gene sequence: CDR1 LNHDA, CDR2 SQIVND (reference sequence). The CDR3 is 15 residues long. CDR3 in amino acids: CASSIWSAGQETQYF. The CDR3 region has the DNA TGTGCCAGTAGTATTTGGTCTGCGGGCCAAGAGACCCAGTACTTC.

This chain links TRBV5-1 with TRBJ1-5, with TRBD1 matching over 7 bases. The CDR3 has 15 residues. Germline CDR1 reads SGHRS; CDR2 reads YFSETQ. V trimming: 3 bases; J trimming: 6 bases; junction bases outside the gene matches: 9. CDR3 DNA sequence: TGCGCCAGCAGCTCCACAGGGGATTTGGGTCAGCCCCAGCATTTT. Translating gives CASSSTGDLGQPQHF.

The chain uses TRBV5-7 and TRBJ2-7; tentative D call: TRBD1 (5 bases). Being an ORF, TRBV5-7 has a function that is uncertain. The CDR3 sequence is 13 residues long. Between the trimmed V and J ends, which lost 4 bases and 1 base, there was a span of 9 bases. Written as DNA, the CDR3 is TGTGCCAGCAGCCAGACAGAATCCTACGAGCAGTACTTC. This codes for CASSQTESYEQYF.

This clone was counted only a few times. CDR3 sequence: CASSSSGGADTQYF. CDR3 nucleotide sequence: TGTGCCAGCAGTTCGAGCGGGGGGGCAGATACGCAGTATTTT. The J gene is TRBJ2-3, the V gene TRBV6-5, with TRBD2 matching 10 bases. With 4 bases clipped from V and 4 bases from J, the junction kept 2 bases outside the gene matches. This CDR3 is 14 amino acids long. Germline CDR1 reads MNHEY; CDR2 reads SVGAGI.

This clone came up once. The chain is built from TRBV10-3 and TRBJ2-1, with D unclear. The V gene's germline CDR1 is ENHRY and CDR2 SYGVKD. The CDR3 covers 15 residues. The V and J ends lost 0 bases and 3 bases respectively, with 9 bases between them. The CDR3 sequence: CAISESSRNYNEQFF. CDR3 in DNA: TGTGCCATCAGTGAGTCTTCCAGAAACTACAATGAGCAGTTCTTC.

The chain joins TRBV11-2 to TRBJ1-4, with unresolved D. V was trimmed by 7 bases and J by 0 bases, leaving 18 bases between them. The V gene's germline CDR1 is SGHAT and CDR2 FQNNGV. This CDR3 contains 17 residues. CDR3 sequence: CASTPRSSGTTNEKLFF. CDR3 DNA: TGTGCCAGCACCCCCCGGTCATCCGGGACAACTAATGAAAAACTGTTTTTT.

Only one count was recorded for this clone. The chain has TRBV29-1 and TRBJ1-5; 10 positions agree with TRBD1. Germline loops: CDR1 SQVTM, CDR2 ANQGSEA. CDR3 length: 13 residues. The J segment lost 7 bases and the V segment lost 5 bases, leaving 5 bases of the junction unmatched. DNA of the CDR3: TGCAGCGTTAGACAGGGGGCTGAGCAGCCCCAGCATTTT. Its protein is CSVRQGAEQPQHF.

The V and J genes are TRBV7-2 and TRBJ2-5, with TRBD2 matching over 9 bases. V lost 4 bases, J lost 2 bases, and 5 bases stayed unmatched. The CDR3 consists of 15 residues. Looked up from germline, CDR1 is SGHTA and CDR2 is FQGNSA. Here the CDR3 reads CASSYPTSGQETQYF. DNA of the CDR3: TGTGCCAGCAGCTACCCGACTAGCGGACAAGAGACCCAGTACTTC.

The chain carries TRBV7-2 and TRBJ2-7; TRBD1 agrees at 8 bases. This CDR3 comprises 14 residues. V gave up 5 bases and J gave up 5 bases; unmatched junction bases: 8. Per the germline V gene, CDR1 is SGHTA and CDR2 is FQGNSA. In DNA, the CDR3 is TGTGCCAGCAGCCGCTCGACAGGGGCCCACGAGCAGTACTTC. Amino acids: CASSRSTGAHEQYF.

The chain carries TRBV2 and TRBJ2-1, with TRBD2 matching 11 bases. The CDR3 spans 14 residues. Germline V gene data show CDR1 as SNHLY and CDR2 as FYNNEI. Germline trimming cut 6 bases from V and 4 bases from J; bases unmatched to any gene: 2. CDR3 DNA sequence: TGTGCCAGCAGCCGACTAGCGGGGTACAATGAGCAGTTCTTC. It is translated as CASSRLAGYNEQFF. Combining the CDR3 with reference TRBV2 and TRBJ2-1 gives the whole variable domain EPEVTQTPSHQVTQMGQEVILRCVPISNHLYFYWYRQILGQKVEFLVSFYNNEISEKSEIFDDQFSVERPDGSNFTLKIRSTKLEDSAMYFCASSRLAGYNEQFFGPGTRLTVL.

The V gene is TRBV5-1, the J gene TRBJ2-1; TRBD2 is a possible D gene (6 bases). This CDR3 has 16 amino acids. Germline assignment: CDR1 SGHRS and CDR2 YFSETQ. V was cut by 4 bases and J by 8 bases, with 22 bases left in between. CDR3 nucleotides: TGCGCCAGCAGCCCCGGTTGGGGGGAAAGGCACGATGAGCAGTTCTTC. Residues: CASSPGWGERHDEQFF. The full variable domain, its missing parts supplied by reference TRBV5-1 and TRBJ2-1, is KAGVTQTPRYLIKTRGQQVTLSCSPISGHRSVSWYQQTPGQGLQFLFEYFSETQRNKGNFPGRFSGRQFSNSRSEMNVSTLELGDSALYLCASSPGWGERHDEQFFGPGTRLTVL.

In this sample, this clone turned up once. This CDR3 is CASSPNGREGYTF. The CDR3 DNA sequence: TGTGCCAGCTCACCAAACGGCCGGGAAGGCTACACCTTC. The chain joins TRBV18 to TRBJ1-2; D is ambiguous. Trimming cost V 2 bases and J 8 bases, with 12 bases left between them. The CDR3 extends over 13 amino acids. The germline gives CDR1 KGHSH, CDR2 LQKENI.

The V and J genes are TRBV7-2 and TRBJ1-5; no definite D call. The CDR3 has 15 residues. CDR1 SGHTA and CDR2 FQGNSA come from the germline V gene. The ends were cut back, 1 base at V and 3 bases at J, with 10 bases in the middle. The CDR3 bases are TGTGCCAGCAGCTTAGAGCGGTTTTTCAATCAGCCCCAGCATTTT. It codes for CASSLERFFNQPQHF.

The rearrangement uses TRBV28 and TRBJ2-7; 9 bases match TRBD1. Trimming at V came to 7 bases and at J to 6 bases, leaving 13 bases not matched to a gene. The CDR3 spans 15 residues. Germline CDR1 MDHEN, CDR2 SYDVKM. The CDR3 protein is CASTLKGTGSGEQYF. Here the CDR3 DNA reads TGTGCCAGCACCCTAAAGGGGACAGGGTCTGGCGAGCAGTACTTC.

The rearrangement links TRBV19 to TRBJ2-2; D is perhaps TRBD2 (6 bases). V was trimmed by 9 bases and J by 3 bases, leaving 17 bases between them. This CDR3 has 15 residues. Germline values: CDR1 LNHDA, CDR2 SQIVND (reference sequence). In DNA, the CDR3 is TGTGCCAGCGTGAGGGAACGGGGGTACACCGGGGAGCTGTTTTTT. Protein: CASVRERGYTGELFF.

The V gene is TRBV4-3, the J gene TRBJ1-3; possibly TRBD1 for D (6 bases). Germline V gene lookup returns CDR1 LGHNA and CDR2 YSLEER. The V gene lost 4 bases and the J gene lost 2 bases, with 6 bases spanning the gap. This CDR3 contains 13 residues. The CDR3 nucleotides are TGCGCCAGCAGCCGACAGGCTGGAAACACCATATATTTT. It translates to CASSRQAGNTIYF.

This rearrangement joins TRBV5-5 to TRBJ1-3, with D maybe TRBD1 (5 bases). The CDR3 length is 15 residues. Trimming left V 4 bases short and J 0 bases short, with 11 bases between. Looked up from germline, CDR1 is SGHKS and CDR2 is YYEKEE (reference sequence). The CDR3 here is CASSRRGISGNTIYF. CDR3 nucleotides: TGTGCCAGCAGCCGCCGGGGGATCTCTGGAAACACCATATATTTT. Full variable domain (remainder filled in from reference TRBV5-5 and TRBJ1-3): DAGVTQSPTHLIKTRGQQVTLRCSPISGHKSVSWYQQVLGQGPQFIFQYYEKEERGRGNFPDRFSARQFPNYSSELNVNALLLGDSALYLCASSRRGISGNTIYFGEGSWLTVV.

V usage is TRBV5-1 and J usage is TRBJ1-2; 7 bases map to TRBD1. Trimming at V came to 4 bases and at J to 2 bases, leaving 11 bases not matched to a gene. Germline V CDR1 and CDR2: SGHRS, YFSETQ. The CDR3 contains 16 residues. The CDR3 reads CASSPNYPGQNYGYTF. CDR3 in DNA: TGCGCCAGCAGCCCGAATTACCCGGGACAGAACTATGGCTACACCTTC.

This sequence joins TRBV4-3 and TRBJ2-1; D is unresolved. V shed 0 bases and J shed 7 bases, with 13 bases lying between them. From germline, CDR1 is LGHNA and CDR2 YSLEER. CDR3 size: 15 residues. This CDR3 is CASSQDLRSTNEQFF. The CDR3 bases are TGCGCCAGCAGCCAAGATCTCCGCTCAACTAATGAGCAGTTCTTC.

This chain uses TRBV10-2 with TRBJ2-5; 8 nucleotides match TRBD2. J lost 5 bases, V lost 6 bases, and 11 bases had no gene match. The CDR3 is 15 residues long. Germline V gene lookup returns CDR1 WSHSY and CDR2 SAAADI. CDR3 in amino acids: CASRGVGGAGETQYF. CDR3 nucleotides: TGCGCCAGCAGAGGAGTCGGGGGGGCCGGCGAGACCCAGTACTTC.

The rearrangement joins TRBV19 to TRBJ1-2; D ambiguous. The germline gives CDR1 LNHDA, CDR2 SQIVND (reference sequence). This CDR3 region has 14 residues. The V end lost 5 bases, the J end lost 4 bases, and 14 bases lay between the germline ends. The chain's CDR3 is CASSSTYFIYGYTF. The CDR3 coding sequence is TGTGCCAGTAGTTCTACGTATTTCATCTATGGCTACACCTTC.

This clone was counted between two and nine times. This rearrangement joins TRBV5-4 to TRBJ1-4; D may be TRBD1 (5 bases). Trimming took off 2 bases at V and 7 bases at J, with 12 bases between the two ends. Germline V gene sequence: CDR1 SGHNT, CDR2 YYREEE (reference sequence). The CDR3 is 14 residues long. CDR3 residues: CASSFGRGTEKLFF. For the CDR3, the DNA is TGTGCCAGCAGCTTCGGTCGGGGGACTGAAAAACTGTTTTTT. Full variable domain (remainder filled in from reference TRBV5-4 and TRBJ1-4): ETGVTQSPTHLIKTRGQQVTLRCSSQSGHNTVSWYQQALGQGPQFIFQYYREEENGRGNFPPRFSGLQFPNYSSELNVNALELDDSALYLCASSFGRGTEKLFFGSGTQLSVL.

This clone was counted a few times. The J gene is TRBJ1-2, the V gene TRBV7-9; TRBD1 agrees at 11 bases. The V gene's germline CDR1 is SEHNR and CDR2 FQNEAQ (reference sequence). The junction had 8 bases not matched to a gene; V was cut back by 3 bases and J by 8 bases. This CDR3 contains 15 residues. For the CDR3, the DNA is TGTGCCAGCAGCTTCAAAGGACAGGGGGCGTTCGGCTACACCTTC. Residues: CASSFKGQGAFGYTF. Supplemented by reference TRBV7-9 and TRBJ1-2, the full variable domain reads DTGVSQNPRHKITKRGQNVTFRCDPISEHNRLYWYRQTLGQGPEFLTYFQNEAQLEKSRLLSDRFSAERPKGSFSTLEIQRTEQGDSAMYLCASSFKGQGAFGYTFGSGTRLTVV.

This chain joins TRBV7-8 and TRBJ2-7; TRBD1 aligns across 10 bases. The CDR3 contains 16 residues. With V trimmed by 4 bases and J by 7 bases, 13 bases remained unmatched. The germline CDR1 and CDR2 sequences are SGHVS and FQNEAQ. CDR3 in amino acids: CASSYGSGTGVREQYF. The DNA for the CDR3 is TGTGCCAGCAGCTATGGGTCCGGGACAGGGGTACGGGAGCAGTACTTC.

The chain is built from TRBV7-8 and TRBJ2-2; TRBD2 agrees at 8 bases. V trimming: 4 bases; J trimming: 0 bases; junction bases outside the gene matches: 7. This CDR3 contains 17 residues. Germline CDR1 SGHVS, CDR2 FQNEAQ. The CDR3 loop reads CASSSRGRGANTGELFF. CDR3 in DNA: TGTGCCAGCAGCTCCCGGGGGCGGGGGGCGAACACCGGGGAGCTGTTTTTT.

This chain links TRBV11-2 with TRBJ2-3, with 12 bases matching TRBD2. V trimming: 5 bases; J trimming: 5 bases; junction bases outside the gene matches: 17. Germline V gene data show CDR1 as SGHAT and CDR2 as FQNNGV. There are 19 residues in the CDR3. The CDR3 loop reads CASSPLHHTGLAGIDTQYF. DNA of the CDR3: TGTGCCAGCAGCCCATTACACCACACCGGACTAGCGGGGATAGATACGCAGTATTTT.